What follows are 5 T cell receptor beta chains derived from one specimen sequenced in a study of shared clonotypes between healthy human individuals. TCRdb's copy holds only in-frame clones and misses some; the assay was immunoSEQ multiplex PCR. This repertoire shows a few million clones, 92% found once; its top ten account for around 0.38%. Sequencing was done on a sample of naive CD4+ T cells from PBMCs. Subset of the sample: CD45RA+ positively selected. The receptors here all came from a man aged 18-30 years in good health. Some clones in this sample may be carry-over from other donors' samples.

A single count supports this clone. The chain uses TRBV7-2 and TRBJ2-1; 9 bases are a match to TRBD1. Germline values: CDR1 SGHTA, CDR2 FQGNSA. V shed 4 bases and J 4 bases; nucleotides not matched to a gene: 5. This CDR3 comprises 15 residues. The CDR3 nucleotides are TGTGCCAGCAGCTCCCGGGGACAGGGTTACAATGAGCAGTTCTTC. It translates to CASSSRGQGYNEQFF.

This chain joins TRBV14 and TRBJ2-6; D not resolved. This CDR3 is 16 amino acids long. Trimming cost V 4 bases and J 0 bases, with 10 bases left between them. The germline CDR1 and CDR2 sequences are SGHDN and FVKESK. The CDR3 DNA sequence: TGTGCCAGCAGCCTACCGCTGGGCTCTGGGGCCAACGTCCTGACTTTC. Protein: CASSLPLGSGANVLTF.

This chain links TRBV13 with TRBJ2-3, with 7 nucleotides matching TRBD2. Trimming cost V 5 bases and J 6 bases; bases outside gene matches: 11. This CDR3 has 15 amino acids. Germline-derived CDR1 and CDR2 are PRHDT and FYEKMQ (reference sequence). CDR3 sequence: CASSETSNHGDTQYF. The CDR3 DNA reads TGTGCCAGCAGCGAGACTAGCAACCATGGGGATACGCAGTATTTT.

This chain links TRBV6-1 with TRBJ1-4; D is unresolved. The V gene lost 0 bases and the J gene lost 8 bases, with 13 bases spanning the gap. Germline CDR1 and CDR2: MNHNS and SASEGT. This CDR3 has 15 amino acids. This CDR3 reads CASSEAMVLGEKLFF. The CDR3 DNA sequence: TGTGCCAGCAGTGAAGCTATGGTTCTTGGGGAAAAACTGTTTTTT.

The CDR3 here is CASSDARGRGTEAFF. In DNA form, the CDR3 reads TGTGCCAGCAGCGACGCGAGGGGGCGAGGCACTGAAGCTTTCTTT. The chain uses TRBV9 and TRBJ1-1, with 7 bases fitting TRBD1. Germline V gene sequence: CDR1 SGDLS, CDR2 YYNGEE. Trimming at V came to 3 bases and at J to 4 bases, leaving 9 bases not matched to a gene. The CDR3 has 15 amino acids.